A selection of T cell receptor beta chains follows, all from one sample in a study of blood T cell repertoires in COVID-19. Data came from immunoSEQ multiplex PCR; TCRdb stores just in-frame clones and leaves some out. The data hold about 310,000 clones, with 87% observed a single time. The material sequenced was peripheral blood. These receptors were taken from a man aged 50 to 59 with active or convalescent COVID-19. Each CDR3 is given with its conserved first and last residue. Each record gives: D gene, J gene, clone size, V gene, CDR3 DNA, CDR3 protein. The D gene is left open where the match is weak. Size is omitted from some rows. Given values are once, few, many or a class for expanded clones.

D: TRBD1
J: TRBJ2-3
size: -
V: TRBV9
DNA: TGTGCCAGCAGCCCGCGACAGGGGTGGGCAGATACGCAGTATTTT
CDR3: CASSPRQGWADTQYF

D: TRBD1
J: TRBJ1-6
size: -
V: TRBV3-1/TRBV3-2
DNA: TGTGCCAGCAGCCAAGGATCCCGGAGGGGGCCCTATAATTCACCCCTCCACTTT
CDR3: CASSQGSRRGPYNSPLHF

D: TRBD1
J: TRBJ1-2
size: -
V: TRBV19
DNA: TGTGCCAGTAGTATCGGGGCCGTCGGGACAGATGGCTACACCTTC
CDR3: CASSIGAVGTDGYTF

D: TRBD1
J: TRBJ1-1
size: -
V: TRBV2
DNA: TGTGCCAGCAAGGACAGGGGGCGAACTGAAGCTTTCTTT
CDR3: CASKDRGRTEAFF

D: -
J: TRBJ2-5
size: once
V: TRBV4-3
DNA: TGCGCCAGCAGCCACACAGGGGGGGGACCCCAAGAGACCCAGTACTTC
CDR3: CASSHTGGGPQETQYF

D: TRBD1
J: TRBJ2-3
size: -
V: TRBV27
DNA: TGTGCCAGCAGTCCACGACAGGGAGCAGATACGCAGTATTTT
CDR3: CASSPRQGADTQYF

D: -
J: TRBJ2-7
size: -
V: TRBV7-9
DNA: TGTGCCAGCAGCTTAGGGGCTAGCTTCGACGAGCAGTACTTC
CDR3: CASSLGASFDEQYF

D: TRBD1
J: TRBJ1-5
size: -
V: TRBV4-2
DNA: TGTGCCAGCAGCCAAGATGGGACAGGGCATCAGCCCCAGCATTTT
CDR3: CASSQDGTGHQPQHF

D: -
J: TRBJ2-7
size: -
V: TRBV18
DNA: TGTGCCAGCTCACCTCTACAGGGTTTCGAGCAGTACTTC
CDR3: CASSPLQGFEQYF

D: -
J: TRBJ2-2
size: -
V: TRBV5-1
DNA: TGCGCCAGCAGCTTGGACTACTCGTCTACCGGGGAGCTGTTTTTT
CDR3: CASSLDYSSTGELFF

D: -
J: TRBJ1-2
size: -
V: TRBV5-5
DNA: TGTGCCAGCAGCTTGGCGGGAATCTACACCTTC
CDR3: CASSLAGIYTF

D: -
J: TRBJ1-4
size: -
V: TRBV11-2
DNA: TGTGCCAGCAGTCGAGCCTTGGCGGGACAAAAACTGTTTTTT
CDR3: CASSRALAGQKLFF

D: -
J: TRBJ1-1
size: -
V: TRBV30
DNA: TGTGCCTCAACTCGGGATTTCGGTGAAGCTTTCTTT
CDR3: CASTRDFGEAFF

D: -
J: TRBJ1-2
size: -
V: TRBV5-1
DNA: TGCGCCAGCAGCTTGGAAGAGGGTTCGGGCTACACCTTC
CDR3: CASSLEEGSGYTF

D: TRBD2
J: TRBJ2-1
size: -
V: TRBV28
DNA: TGTGCCACACGTGCGGGGGGGTGGAGTGAGCAGTTCTTC
CDR3: CATRAGGWSEQFF

D: -
J: TRBJ1-3
size: -
V: TRBV6-1
DNA: TGTGCCAGCAGTGAACAAGAAGGGGCTGGAAACACCATATATTTT
CDR3: CASSEQEGAGNTIYF

D: -
J: TRBJ2-7
size: -
V: TRBV28
DNA: TGTGCCAGCAGTTTTAGTTTGAGCGAGCAGTACTTC
CDR3: CASSFSLSEQYF

D: TRBD1
J: TRBJ2-2
size: -
V: TRBV2
DNA: TGTGCCAGCAGGGACAGGGGTGCCGGGGAGCTGTTTTTT
CDR3: CASRDRGAGELFF

D: TRBD1
J: TRBJ2-1
size: -
V: TRBV29-1
DNA: TGCAGCGTTGAAGGTGGGACAGGGGCCCTCCCGGCGAATGAGCAGTTCTTC
CDR3: CSVEGGTGALPANEQFF

D: TRBD2
J: TRBJ2-5
size: once
V: TRBV4-3
DNA: TGCGCCAGCAGCCAAGGGGAGGCTAGCGGGGGTAGGGGGAAAGAGACCCAGTACTTC
CDR3: CASSQGEASGGRGKETQYF

D: -
J: TRBJ2-7
size: once
V: TRBV21-1
DNA: TGTGCCAGCAGCTCAGGCCCCGGGACAGGGCGGTCCTACGAGCAGTACTTC
CDR3: CASSSGPGTGRSYEQYF

D: -
J: TRBJ1-3
size: -
V: TRBV4-3
DNA: TGCGCCAGCAGCCAAGTGGACAAAGGAAACACCATATATTTT
CDR3: CASSQVDKGNTIYF

D: TRBD1
J: TRBJ1-2
size: -
V: TRBV7-9
DNA: TGTGCCAGCAGCTTTGGGGGACAGGGGGTTCGTGGCTACACCTTC
CDR3: CASSFGGQGVRGYTF

D: -
J: TRBJ1-5
size: -
V: TRBV7-2
DNA: TGTGCCAGCAGCTTAGGAAGGGAGAGGGGGCAGCCCCAGCATTTT
CDR3: CASSLGRERGQPQHF

D: -
J: TRBJ1-4
size: -
V: TRBV28
DNA: TGTGCCAGCACTTCGCAGGGGACTAATGAAAAACTGTTTTTT
CDR3: CASTSQGTNEKLFF

D: -
J: TRBJ1-1
size: -
V: TRBV6-6
DNA: TGTGCCAGCAGTTCAGGGGTTCACACTGAAGCTTTCTTT
CDR3: CASSSGVHTEAFF

D: TRBD2
J: TRBJ2-3
size: -
V: TRBV9
DNA: TGTGCCAGCTCCTCGGCGGTAGCGGGGGGCTACACAGATACGCAGTATTTT
CDR3: CASSSAVAGGYTDTQYF

D: -
J: TRBJ2-4
size: -
V: TRBV6-5
DNA: TGTGCCAGCAGTCTTACTCTAGCCAAAAACATTCAGTACTTC
CDR3: CASSLTLAKNIQYF

D: -
J: TRBJ2-7
size: -
V: TRBV5-1
DNA: TGCGCCAGCATGAAGTACGGGAGTAACTACGAGCAGTACTTC
CDR3: CASMKYGSNYEQYF

D: -
J: TRBJ2-7
size: once
V: TRBV3-1/TRBV3-2
DNA: TGTGCCAGCAGCCAAGATCCCGGGGATCTCGGCTACGAGCAGTACTTC
CDR3: CASSQDPGDLGYEQYF

D: -
J: TRBJ1-5
size: -
V: TRBV19
DNA: TGTGCCAGTAGTATAGGCGGAGCTCAGCCCCAGCATTTT
CDR3: CASSIGGAQPQHF

D: -
J: TRBJ1-2
size: -
V: TRBV18
DNA: TGTGCCAGCTCACCACCGGGGAGCCGAAACTATGGCTACACCTTC
CDR3: CASSPPGSRNYGYTF

D: TRBD2
J: TRBJ2-1
size: -
V: TRBV20-1
DNA: TGCAGTGCTAGTAGGACTAGCGGATACAATGAGCAGTTCTTC
CDR3: CSASRTSGYNEQFF

D: TRBD1
J: TRBJ1-2
size: -
V: TRBV5-1
DNA: TGCGCCAGCAGCTTGGATGGACAGGGAGTTGGCTACACCTTC
CDR3: CASSLDGQGVGYTF

D: TRBD2
J: TRBJ2-3
size: once
V: TRBV18
DNA: TGTGCCAGCTCACCACCGGCCAGCGGGATAAGCACAGATACGCAGTATTTT
CDR3: CASSPPASGISTDTQYF

D: -
J: TRBJ1-3
size: -
V: TRBV18
DNA: TGTGCCAGCTCACCAGTAAACAGCCTCTCTGGAAACACCATATATTTT
CDR3: CASSPVNSLSGNTIYF

D: -
J: TRBJ2-7
size: -
V: TRBV7-9
DNA: TGTGCCAGCAGCTTAAGCAGCGGCTCCTACGAGCAGTACTTC
CDR3: CASSLSSGSYEQYF

D: -
J: TRBJ1-1
size: -
V: TRBV29-1
DNA: TGCAGCGTTGGGCTCCGCCTGAACACTGAAGCTTTCTTT
CDR3: CSVGLRLNTEAFF

D: -
J: TRBJ2-1
size: -
V: TRBV19
DNA: TGTGCCAGTAGTATAGAGCGGTTTGTATACAATGAGCAGTTCTTC
CDR3: CASSIERFVYNEQFF

D: -
J: TRBJ1-4
size: -
V: TRBV9
DNA: TGTGCCAGCAGTAGAGCAACTAATGAAAAACTGTTTTTT
CDR3: CASSRATNEKLFF

D: -
J: TRBJ1-4
size: -
V: TRBV4-3
DNA: TGCGCCAGCAGCCAGAGGGGGATTCAGGGTAATGAAAAACTGTTTTTT
CDR3: CASSQRGIQGNEKLFF

D: TRBD1
J: TRBJ1-2
size: -
V: TRBV6-1
DNA: TGTGCCAGCAGTGAAGCGGGCAGGGGGGACTATGGCTACACCTTC
CDR3: CASSEAGRGDYGYTF

D: -
J: TRBJ2-7
size: once
V: TRBV18
DNA: TGTGCCAGCTCACCGAGATTGGGGAGCTCCTACGAGCAGTACTTC
CDR3: CASSPRLGSSYEQYF

D: TRBD1
J: TRBJ2-7
size: few
V: TRBV19
DNA: TGTGCCAGTAGCTCCGTGGGACAGGGGAGGTACGAGCAGTACTTC
CDR3: CASSSVGQGRYEQYF

D: -
J: TRBJ2-1
size: -
V: TRBV19
DNA: TGTGCCAGTAGTCTCGGACTGGGCATTGGGAATGAGCAGTTCTTC
CDR3: CASSLGLGIGNEQFF

D: TRBD2
J: TRBJ2-3
size: -
V: TRBV28
DNA: TGTGCCAGCGCGAGGACTAGCGGGAGCATGGATACGCAGTATTTT
CDR3: CASARTSGSMDTQYF

D: TRBD2
J: TRBJ2-1
size: -
V: TRBV11-2
DNA: TGTGCCAGCAGCAAACTAGCGGAATACAATGAGCAGTTCTTC
CDR3: CASSKLAEYNEQFF

D: -
J: TRBJ2-3
size: -
V: TRBV28
DNA: TGTGCCAGCAGTTTAGCGGCTAGCACAGATACGCAGTATTTT
CDR3: CASSLAASTDTQYF

D: -
J: TRBJ2-1
size: -
V: TRBV10-1
DNA: TGCGCCAGCAGTCGATTCCGACAGGAAAACTACAATGAGCAGTTCTTC
CDR3: CASSRFRQENYNEQFF

D: -
J: TRBJ2-5
size: -
V: TRBV5-8
DNA: TGTGCCAGCAGCCCGGGGTCTAGATCCCTCCAAGAGACCCAGTACTTC
CDR3: CASSPGSRSLQETQYF

D: TRBD2
J: TRBJ2-5
size: -
V: TRBV28
DNA: TGTGCCAGCAGTTCCGGACTAGCGGGGGGGAGAGAGACCCAGTACTTC
CDR3: CASSSGLAGGRETQYF

D: -
J: TRBJ2-3
size: -
V: TRBV6-6
DNA: TGTGCCAGCAGTTACTCGCAGGGTGGGGCAGATACGCAGTATTTT
CDR3: CASSYSQGGADTQYF

D: -
J: TRBJ1-1
size: -
V: TRBV28
DNA: TGTGCCAGCACGAGAAACACTGAAGCTTTCTTT
CDR3: CASTRNTEAFF

D: -
J: TRBJ2-7
size: -
V: TRBV7-6
DNA: TGTGCCAGCAGCTCTCCTTTGAGGGAGGCCCGCTACGAGCAGTACTTC
CDR3: CASSSPLREARYEQYF

D: -
J: TRBJ2-3
size: -
V: TRBV2
DNA: TGTGCCAGCAGCAGGCTAACGAGGAGGGGAGAGACGCAGTATTTT
CDR3: CASSRLTRRGETQYF

D: -
J: TRBJ1-1
size: -
V: TRBV2
DNA: TGTGCCAGCAGTGGCCTCAGGGGTCGGACTGAAGCTTTCTTT
CDR3: CASSGLRGRTEAFF

D: TRBD2
J: TRBJ2-1
size: -
V: TRBV12-3/TRBV12-4
DNA: TGTGCCAGCAGCCTTAGCGGGTACAATGAGCAGTTCTTC
CDR3: CASSLSGYNEQFF

D: -
J: TRBJ1-1
size: -
V: TRBV5-1
DNA: TGCGCCAGCAGCCCGACCATGGACAGAAGCACTGAAGCTTTCTTT
CDR3: CASSPTMDRSTEAFF

D: -
J: TRBJ1-2
size: once
V: TRBV4-3
DNA: TGCGCCAGCAGCCAAGATACAGTCCCTAACTATGGCTACACCTTC
CDR3: CASSQDTVPNYGYTF

D: -
J: TRBJ1-1
size: once
V: TRBV4-3
DNA: TGCGCCAGCAGCCAAGATTCGTCGGGGGAAGACACTGAAGCTTTCTTT
CDR3: CASSQDSSGEDTEAFF